One and the same sample provided the 25 T cell receptor beta chains below, sequenced in a study of early T cells in non-severe SARS-CoV-2 infection. TCRdb re-derived calls from the 5' RACE reads in MiXCR, one entry per CDR3 protein. Of 45,000 to 75,000 distinct CDR3 sequences in the sample, roughly 5.9% are singletons; the top ten hold 6.8%. The sample comprised whole blood. The receptors were sampled from an adult who was a healthcare worker with PCR-confirmed SARS-CoV-2 infection or an uninfected control (not recorded which).

This clonotype was seen repeatedly, ten times or more. This chain links TRBV6-6 with TRBJ2-2, with TRBD2 matching 11 bases. Germline CDR1 MNHNY, CDR2 SVGAGI (reference sequence). The CDR3 consists of 17 residues. V dropped 7 bases and J dropped 3; count of bases not matched to a gene: 10. The CDR3 DNA is TGTGCCAGCACTAGGGGGCTAGCGGGGGGCTACACCGGGGAGCTGTTTTTT. It specifies CASTRGLAGGYTGELFF.

The table lists this clonotype with many counts. This sequence joins TRBV12-3 or TRBV12-4 and TRBJ2-5; D not certain. V was trimmed by 6 bases and J by 5 bases, leaving 13 bases between them. This CDR3 is built from 13 residues. CDR3 residues: CASRYGREETQYF. For the CDR3, the DNA is TGTGCCAGCAGATACGGTCGAGAGGAGACCCAGTACTTC.

The chain recombines TRBV19 with TRBJ2-3, with TRBD2 identical over 8 bases. The CDR3 covers 17 residues. Germline CDR1 LNHDA, CDR2 SQIVND (reference sequence). The junction had 15 bases not matched to a gene; V was cut back by 4 bases and J by 6 bases. CDR3 sequence reads: CASSTRTGGGPRDTQYF. The CDR3 nucleotides are TGTGCCAGTAGTACGAGGACCGGGGGGGGCCCCAGGGATACGCAGTATTTT.

At least ten counts were recorded for this clonotype. The V gene is TRBV29-1, the J gene TRBJ1-3, with 9 bases identical to TRBD1. Germline V gene sequence: CDR1 SQVTM, CDR2 ANQGSEA. V shed 3 bases, J shed 3 bases, and the junction held 6 bases outside the gene matches. The CDR3 runs to 15 residues. DNA for the CDR3: TGCAGCGTTGAGGACAGGGGAGTATATGGAAACACCATATATTTT. Protein sequence: CSVEDRGVYGNTIYF.

This clonotype came up a few times. V usage is TRBV10-3 and J usage is TRBJ1-1; D is possibly TRBD1 (5 bases). Per germline, CDR1 ENHRY and CDR2 SYGVKD. CDR3 length: 13 amino acids. Trimming took 6 bases from V and 0 from J, leaving 8 bases between them. Here the CDR3 reads CAIRWGLNTEAFF. As DNA, the CDR3 is TGTGCCATCAGATGGGGGTTGAACACTGAAGCTTTCTTT.

This clonotype showed up many times. The V gene is TRBV5-1, the J gene TRBJ1-2; D remains unclear. Germline V gene sequence: CDR1 SGHRS, CDR2 YFSETQ. V was cut by 4 bases and J by 4 bases, with 11 bases left in between. The CDR3 has 13 residues. CDR3 sequence: CASSPSSLYGYTF. In DNA, the CDR3 is TGCGCCAGCAGCCCTTCGTCCCTCTATGGCTACACCTTC.

This clonotype occurred many times. The gene calls are TRBV27 and TRBJ1-6, with TRBD1 as a possible D gene (5 bases). This CDR3 spans 15 amino acids. V was pared by 3 bases and J by 10 bases, with 16 bases between. Germline assignment: CDR1 MNHEY and CDR2 SMNVEV (reference sequence). CDR3 DNA sequence: TGTGCCAGCAGTTTGGAAAAGGGTAGGGGATCACCCCTCCACTTT. It codes for CASSLEKGRGSPLHF.

Worth noting for this clonotype: A single base separates this from a much larger clone, so it may be a read error. The chain combines TRBV5-1 with TRBJ2-5; weak D call: TRBD1 (5 bases). CDR3 length: 14 residues. The V gene's germline CDR1 is SGHRS and CDR2 YFSETQ. The CDR3 protein is CASSLGDSQETRYF. CDR3 nucleotides: TGCGCCAGCAGCTTGGGCGACAGCCAAGAGACCCGGTACTTC.

This clonotype has at least ten counts. CDR3: CSARESGYNEQFF. CDR3 nucleotides: TGCAGTGCTAGAGAAAGCGGATACAATGAGCAGTTCTTC. This chain links TRBV20-1 with TRBJ2-1; maybe TRBD2 (5 bases). Germline lookup yields CDR1 DFQATT and CDR2 SNEGSKA (reference sequence). Trimming removed 0 bases from V and 4 bases from J, with 7 bases in between. The CDR3 spans 13 residues.

There are many counts of this clonotype. V and J are TRBV3-1 and TRBJ1-6; weak D call: TRBD1 (5 bases). Trimming pared 4 bases from V and 9 bases from J, leaving 19 bases between. The V gene's germline CDR1 is LGHDT and CDR2 YNNKEL (reference sequence). There are 16 residues in the CDR3. The CDR3: CASSPASTGGTSPLHF. Here the CDR3 DNA reads TGTGCCAGCAGCCCGGCCTCGACGGGGGGGACTTCACCCCTCCACTTT.

V gene TRBV7-9 combines with J gene TRBJ1-1, with TRBD1 as a possible D gene (5 bases). The CDR3 consists of 12 residues. The germline V gene has CDR1 SEHNR and CDR2 FQNEAQ (reference sequence). Trimming took 1 base from V and 8 from J, leaving 8 bases between them. The DNA of the CDR3 is TGTGCCAGCAGCTTAGAGGCAGGGGAAGCTTTCTTT. Protein product: CASSLEAGEAFF. The entire variable domain, with the rest obtained from reference TRBV7-9 and TRBJ1-1, is as follows: DTGVSQNPRHKITKRGQNVTFRCDPISEHNRLYWYRQTLGQGPEFLTYFQNEAQLEKSRLLSDRFSAERPKGSFSTLEIQRTEQGDSAMYLCASSLEAGEAFFGQGTRLTVV.

The gene calls are TRBV18 and TRBJ1-2; weak D call: TRBD1 (6 bases). The CDR3 runs 14 residues. Trimming shortened V by 6 bases and J by 3 bases, and 14 bases separated the two germline ends. Germline V gene data show CDR1 as KGHSH and CDR2 as LQKENI. The CDR3 here is CASSLNRDDYGYTF. CDR3 nucleotide sequence: TGTGCCAGCTCGCTTAACAGGGACGACTATGGCTACACCTTC.

This clonotype was observed many times. V gene TRBV6-6 combines with J gene TRBJ2-7; D is perhaps TRBD1 or TRBD2 (5 bases each). V dropped 2 bases and J dropped 7 bases, with 9 bases sitting between them. Germline CDR1 MNHNY, CDR2 SVGAGI (reference sequence). This CDR3 spans 12 amino acids. CDR3 DNA: TGTGCCAGCAGTTACCGAGGGGATGAGCAGTACTTC. Its protein is CASSYRGDEQYF.

This clonotype was counted ten times or more. The V gene is TRBV29-1, the J gene TRBJ2-5, with 11 nucleotides matching TRBD2. V lost 1 base, J lost 5 bases, and 15 bases stayed unmatched. The CDR3 totals 18 residues. Germline CDR1 is SQVTM and CDR2 is ANQGSEA. The CDR3 sequence is CSVEGRELAGEFWETQYF. DNA of the CDR3: TGCAGCGTTGAAGGACGGGAACTAGCGGGGGAGTTTTGGGAGACCCAGTACTTC.

The table lists this clonotype with many counts. The V gene is TRBV30, the J gene TRBJ1-2, with 7 bases aligning to TRBD1. Germline CDR1 is GTSNPN and CDR2 is SVGIG (reference sequence). V lost 2 bases and J lost 7; bases outside the gene matches: 10. The CDR3 is 14 amino acids. The CDR3 bases are TGTGCCTGGAGTCGACAGGGAAGAGCGGCTGGCTACACCTTC. Its translation: CAWSRQGRAAGYTF.

Notes on this clonotype: This may be a read error: a much more frequent sequence differs by one nucleotide. The chain has TRBV6-5 and TRBJ1-2; the D is unclear. CDR1 and CDR2 from the germline V gene are MNHEY and SVGAGI. The V gene lost 6 bases and the J gene lost 5 bases, with 13 bases spanning the gap. CDR3 length: 13 residues. CDR3 DNA: TGTGCCAGCAGGAGAGTGCCACCGTATGGCTACACCTTC. It codes for CASRRVPPYGYTF.

This clonotype was recorded many times. The chain has TRBV7-8 and TRBJ1-3; D gene unclear. There are 16 residues in the CDR3. Germline V gives CDR1 SGHVS, CDR2 FQNEAQ. The V end lost 2 bases, the J end lost 1 base, and 12 bases lay between the germline ends. The CDR3: CASSLTAVASGNTIYF. CDR3 coding DNA: TGTGCCAGCAGCTTAACAGCGGTGGCGTCTGGAAACACCATATATTTT.

V usage is TRBV29-1 and J usage is TRBJ1-4; no definite D call. Trimming cost V 6 bases and J 5 bases, with 7 bases left between them. From germline, CDR1 is SQVTM and CDR2 ANQGSEA. The CDR3 spans 11 residues. As DNA, the CDR3 is TGCAGCGTGAGGGTAAATGAAAAACTGTTTTTT. As protein: CSVRVNEKLFF. The full variable domain, with the rest looked up from reference TRBV29-1 and TRBJ1-4, is SAVISQKPSRDICQRGTSLTIQCQVDSQVTMMFWYRQQPGQSLTLIATANQGSEATYESGFVIDKFPISRPNLTFSTLTVSNMSPEDSSIYLCSVRVNEKLFFGSGTQLSVL.

This clonotype was seen repeatedly, ten times or more. V usage is TRBV6-2 or TRBV6-3 and J usage is TRBJ2-1, with D perhaps assigned TRBD1 or TRBD2 (5 bases each). The CDR3 loop spans 14 amino acids. V gave up 0 bases and J gave up 10 bases, with 13 bases separating them. The germline CDR1 and CDR2 sequences are MNHEY and SVGEGT. CDR3 sequence: CASSYSPGPREQFF. In DNA, the CDR3 is TGTGCCAGCAGTTACTCGCCGGGACCTCGGGAGCAGTTCTTC.

The V and J genes are TRBV20-1 and TRBJ1-2; TRBD1 agrees at 8 bases. Germline V lookup: CDR1 DFQATT, CDR2 SNEGSKA (reference sequence). The CDR3 totals 12 residues. The CDR3 nucleotides are TGCAGCGCACCGGGACAGGAGGTTGGCTACACCTTC. Translated: CSAPGQEVGYTF.

This clonotype was detected many times. The chain carries TRBV12-2 and TRBJ1-5; the DNA was not used to check the table's D call, TRBD1. TRBV12-2 is classified as a pseudogene. This CDR3 is 22 amino acids long. CDR3 DNA: TGTGCAAGTCGCCCGCCGGTGGGGCGGGGGCTAAAAAAACCCGGTGGCAATCAGCCCCAGCATTTT. Its translation is CASRPPVGRGLKKPGGNQPQHF.

This clonotype occurred many times. The chain combines TRBV19 with TRBJ1-6; D ambiguous. Trimming cost V 3 bases and J 8 bases, with 11 bases left between them. The CDR3 spans 14 residues. Per germline, CDR1 LNHDA and CDR2 SQIVND (reference sequence). The CDR3 loop is CASSIGGPHSPLHF. CDR3 coding DNA: TGTGCCAGTAGTATCGGAGGACCCCATTCACCCCTCCACTTT. The variable domain in full, completed from reference TRBV19 and TRBJ1-6, reads DGGITQSPKYLFRKEGQNVTLSCEQNLNHDAMYWYRQDPGQGLRLIYYSQIVNDFQKGDIAEGYSVSREKKESFPLTVTSAQKNPTAFYLCASSIGGPHSPLHFGNGTRLTVT.

The V gene is TRBV18, the J gene TRBJ1-2; D not resolved. Trimming pared 2 bases from V and 7 bases from J, leaving 8 bases between. CDR1 and CDR2 from the germline V gene are KGHSH and LQKENI. The CDR3 is 12 amino acids. The CDR3 nucleotides are TGTGCCAGCTCACCAGAGGGTTTTGGCTACACCTTC. Its translation is CASSPEGFGYTF.

This chain joins TRBV5-6 and TRBJ2-6; D might be TRBD2 (5 bases). Germline CDR1 and CDR2: SGHDT and YYEEEE. Trimming pared 0 bases from V and 0 bases from J, leaving 7 bases between. This CDR3 has 16 amino acids. The chain's CDR3 is CASSLGRSSGANVLTF. The CDR3 DNA reads TGTGCCAGCAGCTTGGGGAGGAGCTCTGGGGCCAACGTCCTGACTTTC.

This clonotype has ten or more counts. The chain links TRBV19 to TRBJ1-2, with D perhaps matching TRBD1 (6 bases). The CDR3 contains 13 residues. The germline V and J ends were trimmed by 6 bases and 3 bases, with 11 bases remaining between them. Germline CDR1 is LNHDA and CDR2 is SQIVND (reference sequence). The CDR3 sequence is CASSRAGDYGYTF. The DNA of the CDR3 is TGTGCCAGTAGCCGGGCAGGGGACTATGGCTACACCTTC.